This T cell receptor (beta chain) was identified during a study of human T cells and chemical hapten exposure. Study results and caveats: Expanded TCR counts at PT1 went up together with patch test score, a positive correlation. TCRs above 1 in 1000 frequency did not change with DPC sensitization.

Time point: patch test 2, 6 weeks after DPC sensitization. Treatment in this sample: therapeutic diphenylcyclopropenone sensitization with weekly scalp DPC. TCRdb redid the calling of the RACE reads with MiXCR, one entry per CDR3 protein. The sample contains around 360,000 distinct CDR3 sequences, about 6.3% of which appear only once. Germline V gene data show CDR1 as MDHEN and CDR2 as SYDVKM. V was trimmed by 8 bases and J by 5 bases, leaving 18 bases between them. The length of the CDR3 is 14 residues. This clonotype was found a few times. Its specificity is unknown. This TCR came from a young woman with alopecia areata. Some clones in this sample may be carry-over from other donors' samples. This sample comprised whole blood, obtained in connection with sensitization to the hapten diphenylcyclopropenone (DPC). The chain links TRBV28 to TRBJ1-1; possible D gene TRBD1, 6 bases. The CDR3, as DNA: TGTGCCAGCGGACGCGGCGGGGGGCTGACTGAAGCTTTCTTT. It specifies CASGRGGGLTEAFF.